This paragraph covers one TCR beta chain sequence. Use of 60 Vbeta and 13 Jbeta primers characterized the PCR. Here immunoSEQ multiplex PCR was the method, and the copy in TCRdb shows in-frame clones only, minus some. The sample has tens of thousands of clones; nearly 80% are singletons. The data stem from a study of cytomegalovirus exposure and HLA in healthy donors. The CDR3 has 17 residues. V lost 7 bases, J lost 0 bases, and 18 bases lay in between. CDR1 and CDR2 from the germline V gene are ENHRY and SYGVKD. This chain connects TRBV10-3 to TRBJ1-4, with D perhaps TRBD1 (5 bases). The sequence derives from a female donor in good health and CMV-seronegative. The specimen was PBMCs. CDR3 sequence (DNA): TGTGCCATCAAAGCCCAGGATAGGGGTGCAACTAATGAAAAACTGTTTTTT. Translation: CAIKAQDRGATNEKLFF.